Listed below are T cell receptor beta chains from one sample, sequenced in a study of T cell changes during pregnancy in multiple sclerosis. Method: immunoSEQ multiplex PCR; TCRdb's copy keeps in-frame clones and lacks some. The sample lists around 72,000 clones; 91% were seen once. The specimen was peripheral blood, collected in the third trimester of pregnancy. These receptors all stem from a female donor in good health, enrolled as a control in a pregnancy study. The CDR3 runs from the conserved cysteine through the conserved F or W. D genes are given only for firm matches. Clone size appears in some rows only: once, few, many, or a class for an expanded clone.

abundance	v_gene	d_gene	j_gene	CDR3aa
once	TRBV7-2	TRBD1	TRBJ1-1	CASSPRTGVNTEAFF
.	TRBV6-5	TRBD2	TRBJ2-1	CASSYSTSGHNEQFF
.	TRBV14	.	TRBJ1-1	CASSLTENTEAFF
.	TRBV21-1	.	TRBJ1-3	CASSKAPGAGNTIYF
.	TRBV5-1	TRBD1	TRBJ1-5	CASSSTGGNQPQHF
.	TRBV7-8	TRBD1	TRBJ1-2	CASSIEDRLANYGYTF
.	TRBV28	.	TRBJ1-1	CASSRPTVTPESTEAFF
.	TRBV18	.	TRBJ2-1	CASSTTPREYNEQFF
.	TRBV27	.	TRBJ2-7	CASSFLRSSYEQYF
.	TRBV18	TRBD1	TRBJ1-2	CASSPRQGVELVYTF
.	TRBV9	.	TRBJ1-5	CASSKTPHSNQPQHF
.	TRBV6-5	.	TRBJ1-2	CASSPLGESYGYTF
.	TRBV6-5	TRBD2	TRBJ2-3	CASRVPGTTTDTQYF
.	TRBV7-2	.	TRBJ2-7	CASSHLGGTYEQYF
.	TRBV6-4	TRBD1	TRBJ1-4	CASSPTGGYEKLFF
.	TRBV7-8	.	TRBJ1-6	CASSTRTDSPLHF
.	TRBV9	.	TRBJ1-4	CASGARDNANEKLFF
once	TRBV6-6	TRBD1	TRBJ2-2	CASNPGTGSTGELFF
.	TRBV6-4	TRBD2	TRBJ2-3	CASSEKRVSEAGGQDTQYF
once	TRBV18	TRBD1	TRBJ1-4	CASSPLRDSSNEKLFF
.	TRBV19	TRBD2	TRBJ2-7	CASESGETYEQYF
.	TRBV7-8	TRBD1	TRBJ2-6	CASSPDRASFSGANVLTF
once	TRBV6-6	TRBD1	TRBJ1-2	CASSFSGQRNYGYTF
.	TRBV19	.	TRBJ2-1	CASSLDISYNEQFF
once	TRBV7-8	.	TRBJ2-5	CASSQAVETQYF
.	TRBV28	TRBD2	TRBJ2-1	CASSQLAFHEQFF
.	TRBV15	.	TRBJ1-1	CATSRRRDTEAFF
.	TRBV7-6	.	TRBJ2-5	CASSLATTGEYQETQYF
.	TRBV7-7	TRBD1	TRBJ2-1	CASSLWTGSYNEQFF
.	TRBV5-6	TRBD1	TRBJ1-2	CASSVYSDRGGFYGYTF
.	TRBV10-3	.	TRBJ2-7	CASGPSYEQYF
.	TRBV5-1	.	TRBJ2-5	CASSLAELQETQYF
.	TRBV29-1	.	TRBJ2-2	CSVVNRENTGELFF
once	TRBV5-5	TRBD2	TRBJ2-7	CASSLASGSLYEQYF
.	TRBV6-1	TRBD1	TRBJ1-1	CASSERGGIRNTEAFF
.	TRBV4-2	TRBD1	TRBJ1-1	CASSQAGGDSGNTEAFF
.	TRBV7-7	TRBD1	TRBJ2-5	CASSVLGQGSETQYF
.	TRBV5-1	.	TRBJ2-5	CASSLAAGIVETQYF
.	TRBV11-2	.	TRBJ2-5	CASSVQGWETQYF
.	TRBV5-4	TRBD2	TRBJ2-3	CASSALAGGRTDTQYF
.	TRBV7-2	TRBD1	TRBJ1-3	CASRRDSSISGNTIYF
.	TRBV5-8	TRBD1	TRBJ2-1	CASSLRQGAYNEQFF
.	TRBV27	.	TRBJ1-1	CATVMSRVSGTEAFF
.	TRBV18	.	TRBJ2-3	CASPTSPSRTDTQYF
.	TRBV5-1	.	TRBJ2-1	CASSLSQGLGEQFF
.	TRBV18	.	TRBJ2-2	CASSPGTYITGELFF